This TCR beta chain was identified in a study of blood T cell repertoires in COVID-19. Across the whole study: The United States, Italy and Spain supplied acute and convalescent COVID-19 samples.

Profiled with immunoSEQ multiplex PCR; TCRdb holds only in-frame clones, not every one. This table holds 250,000 or so clones, 80% to 95% found once. V trimming: 2 bases; J trimming: 3 bases; junction bases outside the gene matches: 8. The CDR3 covers 17 residues. Germline lookup yields CDR1 MNHEY and CDR2 SVGEGT. The sequence came from a man aged 25 to 40 with COVID-19, enrolled during active disease. The genes are TRBV6-2 or TRBV6-3 and TRBJ2-3; 10 nucleotides agree with TRBD2. Input material: peripheral blood. The CDR3 DNA sequence: TGTGCCAGCAGTTACCCCCCCAGCGGGGGGGATACAGATACGCAGTATTTT. Protein: CASSYPPSGGDTDTQYF.